The 22 T cell receptor beta chains in this list originate from one sample, sequenced in a study of cytomegalovirus exposure and HLA in healthy donors (dated by TCRdb to 2015 to 2018). Libraries were made using the immunoSEQ multiplex PCR assay. A mixture of 60 forward primers for TCR Vbeta segments and 13 reverse primers for TCR Jbeta segments was used in the multiplex PCR. What TCRdb holds here is the immuneACCESS table cut down to in-frame rearrangements. Part of the clones is not present; checked against another copy, under half of the missing clones reflect an unresolved V gene, and the others are unexplained. The table for this sample lists over 110,000 clones; roughly four fifths of them were counted only once. The top ten clonotypes cover roughly 1.3% of the sample. Material for sequencing was PBMCs. The receptors were gathered from a woman between 35 and 50 years old in good health and CMV-seronegative.

This clone was seen a handful of times. This rearrangement joins TRBV6-6 to TRBJ1-2; D is undetermined. Germline V gives CDR1 MNHNY, CDR2 SVGAGI (reference sequence). The CDR3 loop spans 13 amino acids. Trimming pared 0 bases from V and 7 bases from J, leaving 9 bases between. CDR3 sequence: CASSYSTRGGYTF. CDR3 nucleotide sequence: TGTGCCAGCAGTTACTCCACGAGAGGTGGCTACACCTTC.

The chain combines TRBV18 with TRBJ2-5, with 7 bases identical to TRBD1. V trimming: 4 bases; J trimming: 5 bases; junction bases outside the gene matches: 7. Germline V CDR1 and CDR2: KGHSH, LQKENI. CDR3 size: 14 residues. The DNA for the CDR3 is TGTGCCAGCTCACGGGCAGGGGGTTTGGAGACCCAGTACTTC. It translates to CASSRAGGLETQYF. The full variable domain, in which reference TRBV18 and TRBJ2-5 provide the parts outside the CDR3, is NAGVMQNPRHLVRRRGQEARLRCSPMKGHSHVYWYRQLPEEGLKFMVYLQKENIIDESGMPKERFSAEFPKEGPSILRIQQVVRGDSAAYFCASSRAGGLETQYFGPGTRLLVL.

The V gene is TRBV7-9, the J gene TRBJ1-2; unclear D gene. The CDR3 covers 12 residues. The germline V gene has CDR1 SEHNR and CDR2 FQNEAQ (reference sequence). V was cut by 8 bases and J by 2 bases, with 9 bases left in between. CDR3 nucleotides: TGTGCCAGCCTTGGGGAGAACTATGGCTACACCTTC. This sequence encodes CASLGENYGYTF. Combining the CDR3 with reference TRBV7-9 and TRBJ1-2 gives the whole variable domain DTGVSQNPRHKITKRGQNVTFRCDPISEHNRLYWYRQTLGQGPEFLTYFQNEAQLEKSRLLSDRFSAERPKGSFSTLEIQRTEQGDSAMYLCASLGENYGYTFGSGTRLTVV.

The rearrangement joins TRBV7-2 to TRBJ2-5; TRBD2 might be the D (6 bases). The V gene's germline CDR1 is SGHTA and CDR2 FQGNSA. The CDR3 consists of 12 residues. V was clipped by 5 bases and J by 5 bases, with 9 bases between them. The CDR3 sequence: CASSGDSETQYF. The DNA for the CDR3 is TGTGCCAGCAGCGGGGACTCGGAGACCCAGTACTTC.

The V call is TRBV28, the J call TRBJ1-2, with 12 bases that match TRBD1. After removal of 5 bases from V and 4 bases from J, the junction contained 2 bases not matched to a gene. This CDR3 contains 14 residues. CDR1 and CDR2 (germline): MDHEN, SYDVKM. In DNA form, the CDR3 reads TGTGCCAGCAGTCCGGGACAGGGGGCCTATGGCTACACCTTC. Residues: CASSPGQGAYGYTF.

The rearrangement uses TRBV18 and TRBJ2-7; D may be TRBD1 (6 bases). This CDR3 contains 13 residues. The germline V gene encodes CDR1 KGHSH and CDR2 LQKENI. V lost 3 bases to trimming and J lost 3 bases, with 9 bases between them. The CDR3 coding sequence is TGTGCCAGCTCACCCGGGACAATCTACGAGCAGTACGTC. Residues: CASSPGTIYEQYV.

The chain couples TRBV7-2 to TRBJ2-5; 9 positions agree with TRBD1. V lost 5 bases, J lost 4 bases, and 8 bases stayed unmatched. Looked up from germline, CDR1 is SGHTA and CDR2 is FQGNSA. The CDR3 is 15 residues long. CDR3 sequence: CASSIPTGGGETQYF. For the CDR3, the DNA is TGTGCCAGCAGCATACCGACAGGGGGAGGAGAGACCCAGTACTTC.

The V and J genes are TRBV29-1 and TRBJ2-2; 9 nucleotides agree with TRBD1. The CDR3 is made up of 16 amino acids. The germline gives CDR1 SQVTM, CDR2 ANQGSEA. J lost 7 bases, V lost 0 bases, and 9 bases had no gene match. CDR3 loop: CSVEDQGTGLIGELFF. Written as DNA, the CDR3 is TGCAGCGTTGAAGATCAAGGGACAGGGCTAATCGGGGAGCTGTTTTTT.

There are a few counts of this clone. At one end, the junction sequence differs from germline, possibly due to a read error. This chain's CDR3 is CASTETLATDTQYF. The CDR3 DNA follows: TGTGCCAGCACTGAAACGTTGGCCACAGATACGCAGTATTTT. This chain joins TRBV2 and TRBJ2-3; D not certain. Germline CDR1 and CDR2: SNHLY and FYNNEI. The CDR3 loop spans 14 amino acids. The full variable domain, rest sourced from reference TRBV2 and TRBJ2-3, is EPEVTQTPSHQVTQMGQEVILRCVPISNHLYFYWYRQILGQKVEFLVSFYNNEISEKSEIFDDQFSVERPDGSNFTLKIRSTKLEDSAMYFCASTETLATDTQYFGPGTRLTVL.

J is TRBJ1-1 and V is TRBV28; no clear D. Looked up from germline, CDR1 is MDHEN and CDR2 is SYDVKM. The CDR3 extends over 15 amino acids. The V end was cut by 0 bases, the J end by 2 bases, with 10 bases between. CDR3 amino acids: CASSLWSAGNTEAFF. The CDR3 nucleotides are TGTGCCAGCAGTTTATGGTCGGCGGGAAACACTGAAGCTTTCTTT. The entire variable domain, with the rest obtained from reference TRBV28 and TRBJ1-1, is as follows: DVKVTQSSRYLVKRTGEKVFLECVQDMDHENMFWYRQDPGLGLRLIYFSYDVKMKEKGDIPEGYSVSREKKERFSLILESASTNQTSMYLCASSLWSAGNTEAFFGQGTRLTVV.

This clone has a handful of counts. The chain recombines TRBV7-8 with TRBJ1-6, with a possible D match to TRBD1 (6 bases). With 2 bases removed from V and 7 bases from J, the gap between germline ends came to 15 bases. CDR3 length equals 16 residues. Per the germline V gene, CDR1 is SGHVS and CDR2 is FQNEAQ. The CDR3 loop is CASSLRPGERNSPLHF. DNA of the CDR3: TGTGCCAGCAGCTTACGGCCAGGGGAAAGGAATTCACCCCTCCACTTT.

This chain uses TRBV9 with TRBJ1-6; D perhaps matches TRBD1 (5 bases). CDR1 and CDR2 from the germline V gene are SGDLS and YYNGEE. The CDR3 is made up of 15 amino acids. V dropped 1 base and J dropped 8 bases, with 13 bases sitting between them. The CDR3 region is CASSVTTGLDSPLHF. CDR3 DNA sequence: TGTGCCAGCAGCGTAACAACAGGATTGGATTCACCCCTCCACTTT.

Of note for this clone: This CDR3 is also generated by other DNA sequences in the sample. The genes are TRBV5-1 and TRBJ1-1, with D perhaps TRBD1 (5 bases). With 0 bases removed from V and 2 bases from J, the gap between germline ends came to 8 bases. Germline loops: CDR1 SGHRS, CDR2 YFSETQ. The CDR3 runs 14 residues. The DNA for the CDR3 is TGCGCCAGCAGCTTGGGACAGCCTAACACTGAAGCTTTCTTT. Translated: CASSLGQPNTEAFF.

The gene calls are TRBV25-1 and TRBJ2-1, with D possibly TRBD2 on 5 matching bases. Germline-derived CDR1 and CDR2 are MGHDK and SYGVNS. Trimming pared 3 bases from V and 9 bases from J, leaving 6 bases between. There are 11 residues in the CDR3. The CDR3 sequence is CASSEGSEQFF. DNA of the CDR3: TGTGCCAGCAGTGAGGGGAGTGAGCAGTTCTTC.

The rearrangement uses TRBV5-6 and TRBJ1-2; 7 bases are shared with TRBD1. The CDR3 runs to 12 residues. Germline trimming cut 7 bases from V and 14 bases from J; bases unmatched to any gene: 14. Per the germline V gene, CDR1 is SGHDT and CDR2 is YYEEEE. CDR3: CASAKGDRAETF. In DNA, the CDR3 is TGTGCCAGCGCTAAGGGTGACAGGGCTGAGACCTTC.

The CDR3 bases are TGTGCCAGCAGCGAGAATTACAATGAGCAGTTCTTC. Amino acid sequence: CASSENYNEQFF. The chain combines TRBV5-6 with TRBJ2-1, with D unclear. Per the germline V gene, CDR1 is SGHDT and CDR2 is YYEEEE. Trimming removed 4 bases from V and 4 bases from J, with 6 bases in between. This CDR3 comprises 12 residues. The variable domain in full, completed from reference TRBV5-6 and TRBJ2-1, reads DAGVTQSPTHLIKTRGQQVTLRCSPKSGHDTVSWYQQALGQGPQFIFQYYEEEERQRGNFPDRFSGHQFPNYSSELNVNALLLGDSALYLCASSENYNEQFFGPGTRLTVL.

This chain uses TRBV6-1 with TRBJ2-6; 7 positions agree with TRBD1. The ends lost 3 bases at V and 2 bases at J; junction bases unmatched: 7. CDR3 length: 17 residues. CDR1 is MNHNS and CDR2 is SASEGT in the germline V gene. CDR3 bases: TGTGCCAGCAGTGAGAGACAGGGAATAACTGGGGCCAACGTCCTGACTTTC. Its translation is CASSERQGITGANVLTF.

CDR3 amino acids: CASSERLAGARYEQFF. The CDR3, as DNA: TGTGCCAGCAGTGAGAGACTAGCGGGGGCCAGGTATGAGCAGTTCTTC. The chain links TRBV11-1 to TRBJ2-1, with 12 bases matching TRBD2. V was clipped by 6 bases and J by 8 bases; unmatched bases: 11. The CDR3 has 16 amino acids. Germline V gene data show CDR1 as SGHAT and CDR2 as FQDESV (reference sequence). Full variable domain (rest looked up from reference TRBV11-1 and TRBJ2-1): EAEVAQSPRYKITEKSQAVAFWCDPISGHATLYWYRQILGQGPELLVQFQDESVVDDSQLPKDRFSAERLKGVDSTLKIQPAELGDSAMYLCASSERLAGARYEQFFGPGTRLTVL.

The chain has TRBV7-6 and TRBJ1-2; 8 nucleotides agree with TRBD1. Per the germline V gene, CDR1 is SGHVS and CDR2 is FNYEAQ. The CDR3 is 15 residues long. V was clipped by 4 bases and J by 7 bases; unmatched bases: 11. CDR3 sequence reads: CASSSWTGTSVGYTF. CDR3 DNA sequence: TGTGCCAGCAGCTCCTGGACAGGGACCTCGGTTGGCTACACCTTC. The complete variable domain, with remaining parts taken from reference TRBV7-6 and TRBJ1-2, reads GAGVSQSPRYKVTKRGQDVALRCDPISGHVSLYWYRQALGQGPEFLTYFNYEAQQDKSGLPNDRFSAERPEGSISTLTIQRTEQRDSAMYRCASSSWTGTSVGYTFGSGTRLTVV.

The chain combines TRBV27 with TRBJ2-2; 10 bases line up with TRBD2. The CDR3 runs to 16 residues. Germline-derived CDR1 and CDR2 are MNHEY and SMNVEV (reference sequence). The V segment lost 2 bases and the J segment 6 bases; nucleotides outside the gene matches: 6. CDR3 amino acids: CASSLRFSGGAGELFF. The CDR3 DNA is TGTGCCAGCAGTTTACGCTTCAGCGGGGGGGCCGGGGAGCTGTTTTTT.

This clone appeared a few times. The rearrangement uses TRBV7-8 and TRBJ1-6, with a possible D match to TRBD1 (6 bases). The CDR3 is 14 residues long. CDR1 SGHVS and CDR2 FQNEAQ come from the germline V gene. V dropped 5 bases and J dropped 6 bases, with 11 bases sitting between them. CDR3 residues: CASSLGTPNSPLHF. In DNA, the CDR3 is TGTGCCAGCAGCCTCGGGACACCTAATTCACCCCTCCACTTT.

The chain links TRBV15 to TRBJ1-2, with 9 bases that match TRBD1. Trimming cost V 8 bases and J 3 bases; bases outside gene matches: 13. Per germline, CDR1 LNHNV and CDR2 YYDKDF (reference sequence). This CDR3 is built from 16 residues. The CDR3 loop is CATYRVRDRADYGYTF. The DNA of the CDR3 is TGTGCCACCTACCGGGTGCGGGACAGGGCGGACTATGGCTACACCTTC.